This T cell receptor (beta chain) was found in a study of CXCR3-negative and CXCR3-positive naive CD8 T cells. Study-wide points: CXCR3 levels fell partly with cryopreservation; most assays relied on fresh PBMCs. The TRBV-TRBJ usage of naive CXCR3-negative and CXCR3-positive cells was similar, but that of memory cells differed. CXCR3-positive naive cells had more hydrophobic TRB CDR3s than CXCR3-negative naive cells.

About this clonotype itself: What it recognizes is unknown.

The CDR3 has 19 amino acids. It was by 5' RACE with UMI labels that the TRB cDNA libraries were prepared. From the 5' RACE reads, TCRdb lists one entry per CDR3 protein and no DNA. The listing records 130,000 or so distinct CDR3 sequences. Sequencing input: naive CXCR3- CD8+ T cells from blood. Described subset: CD45RO-CCR7+CD27+CD95- naive CD8+ T cells lacking CXCR3 (TNR3-). The chain has TRBV12-3 or TRBV12-4 and TRBJ2-3; TCRdb picks TRBD1, but there is no DNA to check that call. The sequence was obtained from a human donor in good health. Some clones in this sample may be carry-over from other donors' samples. CDR3 sequence reads: CASSTKHRDRGWRADTQYF.